Described below is a single TCR beta chain sequence and its context. Its recognized antigen is unknown. No per-base quality is available; no much larger clone lies one base away. Using the deep immunoSEQ assay, multiplex PCR amplified TCR CDR3 regions from genomic DNA. Extracted genomic DNA from each cell subset was spread evenly across all wells of several immunoSEQ 96-well plates, with each plate serving as a replicate. For sorted subsets, about 200 ng genomic DNA, equal to tens of thousands of T cell genomes, was loaded into each replicate PCR. Purified libraries were quantified with a Qubit 3.0 fluorometer, sized on a Bioanalyzer 2100, and re-quantified with the KAPA Library Quantification kit. Every immunoSEQ 96-well plate was sequenced on a separate single-read 150-cycle Illumina NextSeq 550 flow cell. As for the authors' bioinformatics: Because the immunoSEQ output included only junctional sequences and no quality scores, the filtering could not be the same as the filtering used for full-length reads. To assign V/J genes and CDR3, sequences were annotated against IMGT germline references using PyIR, a Python wrapper for IgBLAST v1.9. Reads were filtered out if the reads had weak V/J assignments (E-value above 1e-6), no CDR3, stop codons, out-of-frame junctions, or ambiguous translated residues. V3J clonotypes were defined by identical inferred V gene, J gene, and CDR3 amino acid sequence. The percentage overlap between two repertoires was calculated by dividing the number of shared unique clonotypes by the size of the smaller repertoire. RTK rarefaction, the Chao1 estimator, and Recon v2.1 estimates of unobserved clonotypes were used to assess repertoire richness. For all TCRbeta clonotypes obtained by the gDNA method from four donors, generation probabilities were computed with OLGA. The immuneACCESS repertoire file appears here via TCRdb, limited to in-frame rearrangements. These files lack a portion of the clones; in checked studies, under half of the deficit traces to unresolved V genes, and the cause of the others is not known. V and J calls and clone size follow that table, whereas D and trimming were derived from the DNA. The sample table shows about 1.5 million clones, and about 98% are seen once. Approximately 0.44% of the sample rests with the top ten.

The donors were healthy, HIV-negative adults who had no recently reported acute infections or vaccinations. Every donor was a Caucasian adult living in Nashville, Tennessee, USA. CD4+ T cells were enriched by magnetic negative selection; naive cells were then positively selected on CD45RA, and the negative fraction formed the memory subset. After blood collection by leukapheresis, PBMCs were isolated using Ficoll-Histopaque density gradient centrifugation and then cryopreserved in the vapor phase of liquid nitrogen. Purity and quantity of every magnetically sorted T cell population were checked by analytical flow cytometry. Genomic DNA was isolated from every sorted fraction and measured by UV absorbance on a Nanodrop 2000c. The entry originates in a study of shared clonotypes between healthy human individuals (dated by TCRdb to between 2020 and 2021). Broadly, across the study: The cohort comprised two women and a few men aged 18 to 49 years. To increase sequencing depth and limit assay-specific biases, TCR repertoire library preparation and sequencing were carried out by different laboratories using diverse techniques. For each donor, three plates each were used for CD4 naive and CD4 memory, two plates were used for CD8 naive, and one plate was used for CD8 memory. Leukapheresis yielded between about 0.9 and 9.5 billion PBMCs per donor. To estimate repertoire size and how much clonotype sharing occurs between individuals, the study deeply sequenced the blood TCR repertoires of 4 to 6 healthy adults.

At the junction V is shortened by 0 bases and J by 5 bases, with 12 bases in between. The CDR1 and CDR2 encoded by the germline V gene are SGDLS and YYNGEE. From its cysteine to its phenylalanine, the CDR3 spans 15 amino acids. Kept here is only the CDR3 DNA, which spans 45 bases and is read in frame from base 1. General conclusions and limits of the study: Naive subsets generally had larger estimated clonotype richness than memory subsets. When several donors were compared, the shared fraction of clonotypes was around 5% for naive CD4, about 4% for naive CD8, 2.3% for memory CD4, and 0.35% to 0.4% for memory CD8. The small number of donors limited the genetic and exposure-history diversity represented. Compared with non-shared clonotypes, the clonotypes found in all four sorted-subset donors had higher generation probabilities. Pairwise subsampling indicated that sequencing depth was expected to affect the degree of clonotype sharing among donors. Rarefaction of sorted-subset datasets indicated incomplete sequencing despite the large sequencing depth. Sampling was restricted to blood, and TCR repertoires in tissues likely differ from the TCR repertoires found in blood.

The sequenced material came from naive CD4+ T cells sorted from blood. The sample's cell subset or site label is to be understood as: CD45RA+ positively selected. This receptor was obtained from a man aged 25-45 years in good health. The chain is encoded by TRBV9 joined to TRBJ1-5, with the D gene call left open. The sequence in DNA is TGTGCCAGCAGCGTAGGTACCCAAATTGATCAGCCCCAGCATTTT. The resulting protein is CASSVGTQIDQPQHF. This CDR3, with the reference TRBV9 and TRBJ1-5 proteins standing in past its ends, gives the full variable domain DSGVTQTPKHLITATGQRVTLRCSPRSGDLSVYWYQQSLDQGLQFLIQYYNGEERAKGNILERFSAQQFPDLHSELNLSSLELGDSALYFCASSVGTQIDQPQHFGDGTRLSIL.